What follows are 7 T cell receptor beta chains derived from one specimen sequenced in a study of blood T cell repertoires in COVID-19. Sequenced by immunoSEQ multiplex PCR; TCRdb stores in-frame clones only, minus some. The sample holds some 150,000 clones, 75% to 85% seen once. Sequencing used peripheral blood. These receptors originate from a woman aged 70 to 79 with COVID-19, enrolled during active disease.

V usage is TRBV6-1 and J usage is TRBJ1-1; D is perhaps TRBD1 (5 bases). Per germline, CDR1 MNHNS and CDR2 SASEGT. The CDR3 runs 15 residues. V dropped 1 base and J dropped 3 bases, with 12 bases sitting between them. The CDR3 bases are TGTGCCAGCAGTGAAGTCCCAGGGATGGACACTGAAGCTTTCTTT. This translates into CASSEVPGMDTEAFF.

This clone was found many times. This chain connects TRBV18 to TRBJ2-2; D remains unclear. CDR3 length: 18 residues. Germline-derived CDR1 and CDR2 are KGHSH and LQKENI. Trimming left V 3 bases short and J 4 bases short, with 21 bases between. CDR3 in DNA: TGTGCCAGCTCACCTTTCTGGTCCGACGGGTCGGGCACCGGGGAGCTGTTTTTT. This sequence encodes CASSPFWSDGSGTGELFF.

The V and J genes are TRBV2 and TRBJ1-1; TRBD1 matches at 12 bases. This CDR3 spans 17 amino acids. In germline, CDR1 is SNHLY, CDR2 FYNNEI. Trimming took 8 bases from V and 1 from J; bases not matched to a gene: 11. The CDR3 sequence: CASGQGTGGFTNTEAFF. The CDR3 region has the DNA TGTGCCAGCGGACAGGGGACAGGGGGCTTTACGAACACTGAAGCTTTCTTT.

CDR3 in DNA: TGTGCCAGCAGCTTAGACGGGACAGGGGCAGAGGTGCAGTACTTC. It encodes CASSLDGTGAEVQYF. This rearrangement joins TRBV11-1 to TRBJ2-7; the match to TRBD1 covers 10 bases. This CDR3 region has 15 residues. CDR1 is SGHAT and CDR2 is FQDESV in the germline V gene (reference sequence). The trim removed 1 base at V and 9 bases at J, leaving 9 bases unmatched.

The chain uses TRBV7-8 and TRBJ2-3; 7 bases match TRBD1. The ends lost 5 bases at V and 4 bases at J; junction bases unmatched: 9. The CDR3 sequence is 15 residues long. CDR1 is SGHVS, CDR2 FQNEAQ, per germline. The CDR3 nucleotides read TGTGCCAGCAGCCCCCACAGGGGACGGGCAGATACGCAGTATTTT. It codes for CASSPHRGRADTQYF.

The chain is built from TRBV5-1 and TRBJ2-7, with D perhaps TRBD1 (5 bases). CDR3 length: 14 residues. Germline V gene sequence: CDR1 SGHRS, CDR2 YFSETQ. The ends were cut back, 0 bases at V and 3 bases at J, with 10 bases in the middle. CDR3 region: CASSLGDSHYEQYF. The CDR3 DNA follows: TGCGCCAGCAGCTTGGGAGACAGTCACTACGAGCAGTACTTC.

J is TRBJ2-5 and V is TRBV7-9; TRBD2 is a possible D gene (5 bases). This CDR3 has 13 residues. CDR1 and CDR2 (germline): SEHNR, FQNEAQ (reference sequence). The germline V and J ends were trimmed by 0 bases and 7 bases, with 9 bases remaining between them. The CDR3 is CASSLAGVGTQYF. CDR3 nucleotide sequence: TGTGCCAGCAGCTTAGCCGGGGTGGGGACCCAGTACTTC.